This section outlines one TCR beta chain sequence together with its context. CDR1 is WNHNN and CDR2 is SYGVQD in the germline V gene (reference sequence). Germline trimming cut 5 bases from V and 3 bases from J; bases unmatched to any gene: 6. This CDR3 is built from 15 residues. The data belong to a study of human T cells and chemical hapten exposure. TCRdb processed the RACE reads anew with MiXCR; each CDR3 protein has one entry. This table has tens of thousands of distinct CDR3 sequences, roughly 15% appearing once. Regarding time point: pre-sensitization, week 0. Treatment denoted: therapeutic diphenylcyclopropenone sensitization with weekly scalp DPC.

The receptor's source is a woman aged 45-65 years with alopecia areata. Some clones in this sample may be carry-over from other donors' samples. This specimen consisted of whole blood, obtained in connection with sensitization to the hapten diphenylcyclopropenone (DPC). The chain joins TRBV10-1 to TRBJ2-3, with 9 bases that match TRBD2. This CDR3 is CASSPISGRTDTQYF. In DNA, the CDR3 is TGCGCCAGCAGTCCGATTAGCGGGAGAACAGATACGCAGTATTTT.